Listed here are 5 T cell receptor beta chains from one sample, sequenced in a study of B cell selection in AIRE deficiency. Conventional CD4 T cells were sorted as CD4+CD127+ cells. Only in-frame clones appear in the TCRdb table, and some are missing; sequencing was by immunoSEQ multiplex PCR. The sample has tens of thousands of clones; about 96% are singletons. Sequencing was done on a sample of CD4+CD127+ conventional T cells sorted from PBMCs. The receptors were sampled from a human donor in good health.

The chain combines TRBV5-1 with TRBJ2-2; TRBD2 matches at 8 bases. V was pared by 0 bases and J by 6 bases, with 7 bases of the junction left unmatched. This CDR3 is built from 16 residues. Germline V gene lookup returns CDR1 SGHRS and CDR2 YFSETQ. CDR3 DNA sequence: TGCGCCAGCAGCTTGGCCGAAGCGGGAGCGGCCGGGGAGCTGTTTTTT. The encoded protein is CASSLAEAGAAGELFF.

This chain links TRBV28 with TRBJ1-3, with 7 bases matching TRBD1. In germline, CDR1 is MDHEN, CDR2 SYDVKM. After removal of 5 bases from V and 1 base from J, the junction contained 2 bases not matched to a gene. The CDR3 runs 14 residues. This chain's CDR3 is CASSARGSGNTIYF. The CDR3 nucleotides read TGTGCCAGCAGTGCCAGGGGGTCTGGAAACACCATATATTTT.

This chain connects TRBV4-1 to TRBJ1-4, with TRBD1 identical over 8 bases. J lost 7 bases, V lost 1 base, and 5 bases had no gene match. Germline V CDR1 and CDR2: MGHRA, YSYEKL. This CDR3 is 15 amino acids long. The CDR3 loop reads CASSQVGTGSEKLFF. Written as DNA, the CDR3 is TGCGCCAGCAGCCAAGTCGGGACAGGTAGTGAAAAACTGTTTTTT.

This clone was counted once. The chain carries TRBV7-3 and TRBJ2-7; possibly TRBD1 for D (6 bases). CDR3 size: 13 residues. With 2 bases removed from V and 3 bases from J, the gap between germline ends came to 8 bases. CDR1 and CDR2 from the germline V gene are SGHTA and FQGTGA. CDR3 sequence (DNA): TGTGCCAGCAGCTTATCACAGGGCTACGAGCAGTACTTC. It is translated as CASSLSQGYEQYF.

A single count supports this clone. V and J are TRBV2 and TRBJ2-2; D is undetermined. With 7 bases removed from V and 1 base from J, the gap between germline ends came to 10 bases. Looked up from germline, CDR1 is SNHLY and CDR2 is FYNNEI. This CDR3 is 14 amino acids long. The CDR3 loop reads CASIRRMNTGELFF. The CDR3 coding sequence is TGTGCCAGCATCCGGCGGATGAACACCGGGGAGCTGTTTTTT.